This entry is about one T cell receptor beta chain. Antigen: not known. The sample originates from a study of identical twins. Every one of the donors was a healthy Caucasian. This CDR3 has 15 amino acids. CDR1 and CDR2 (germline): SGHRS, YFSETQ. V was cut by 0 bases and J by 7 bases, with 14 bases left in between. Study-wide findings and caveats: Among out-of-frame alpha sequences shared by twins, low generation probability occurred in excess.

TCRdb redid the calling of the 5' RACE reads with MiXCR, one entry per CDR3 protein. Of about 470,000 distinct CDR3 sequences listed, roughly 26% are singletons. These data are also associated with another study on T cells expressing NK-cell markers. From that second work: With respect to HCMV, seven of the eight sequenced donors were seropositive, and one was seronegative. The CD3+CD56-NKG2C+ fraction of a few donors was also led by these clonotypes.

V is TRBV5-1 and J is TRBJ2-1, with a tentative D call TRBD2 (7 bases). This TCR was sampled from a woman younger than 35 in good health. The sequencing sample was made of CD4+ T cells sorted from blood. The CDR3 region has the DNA TGCGCCAGCAGCTTGGCGGGGGGCCCGTTTAATGAGCAGTTCTTC. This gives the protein CASSLAGGPFNEQFF.